This entry concerns a single T cell receptor (beta chain). The sample is drawn from a study of OX40 agonist ivuxolimab in advanced cancers. TCRdb keeps only in-frame clones here, not all; method: immunoSEQ multiplex PCR. This table holds roughly 47,000 clones, more than 80% found once. In germline, CDR1 is SGHAT, CDR2 FQNNGV. Trimming at V came to 8 bases and at J to 1 base, leaving 18 bases not matched to a gene. The CDR3 has 18 amino acids. This specimen consisted of CD4+ or CD8+ T cells sorted from blood, obtained in a trial of the OX40 agonist ivuxolimab. The source is an adult with an advanced solid tumor such as melanoma, head and neck, liver or kidney cancer. The rearrangement joins TRBV11-2 to TRBJ2-7, with 9 bases fitting TRBD1. The CDR3 spells CASGPSPGQGAESYEQYF. CDR3 coding DNA: TGTGCCAGCGGACCCTCCCCGGGACAGGGTGCGGAATCCTACGAGCAGTACTTC. The entire variable domain, with the rest obtained from reference TRBV11-2 and TRBJ2-7, is as follows: EAGVAQSPRYKIIEKRQSVAFWCNPISGHATLYWYQQILGQGPKLLIQFQNNGVVDDSQLPKDRFSAERLKGVDSTLKIQPAKLEDSAVYLCASGPSPGQGAESYEQYFGPGTRLTVT.